This TCR beta chain was sequenced for a study of T cell repertoires and HLA-DP antigens. Only in-frame clones appear in the TCRdb table, and some are missing; sequencing was by immunoSEQ multiplex PCR. The sample contains around 70,000 clones, roughly 75% of which appear only once. Points from the study as a whole: Pre-culture clonality, roughly 0.04, was far below sorted CD137+ clonality of 0.35 to 0.45.

Germline-derived CDR1 and CDR2 are ENHRY and SYGVKD. The length of the CDR3 is 11 residues. V was clipped by 2 bases and J by 6 bases, with 3 bases between them. On this clone: The antigen remains undetermined.

The receptor was isolated from a man aged 55 to 69 in good health and CMV-seronegative. The rearrangement joins TRBV10-3 to TRBJ2-3, with no clear D. Sequenced: CD4+ T cells from PBMCs. For the CDR3, the DNA is TGTGCCATCAGTGAGCCCGATACGCAGTATTTT. It is translated as CAISEPDTQYF.